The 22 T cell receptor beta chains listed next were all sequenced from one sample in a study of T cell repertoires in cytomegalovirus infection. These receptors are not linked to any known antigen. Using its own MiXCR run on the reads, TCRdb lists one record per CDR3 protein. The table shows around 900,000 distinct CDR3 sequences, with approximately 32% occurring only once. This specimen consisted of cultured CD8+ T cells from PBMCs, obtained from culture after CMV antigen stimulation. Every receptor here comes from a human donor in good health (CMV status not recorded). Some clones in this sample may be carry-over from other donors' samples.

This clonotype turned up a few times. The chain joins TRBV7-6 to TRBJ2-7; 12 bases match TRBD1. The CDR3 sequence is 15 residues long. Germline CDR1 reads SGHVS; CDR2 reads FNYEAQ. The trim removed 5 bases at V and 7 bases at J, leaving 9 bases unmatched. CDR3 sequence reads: CASSIRDRGREEQYF. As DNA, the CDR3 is TGTGCCAGCAGCATACGGGACAGGGGGCGAGAAGAGCAGTACTTC.

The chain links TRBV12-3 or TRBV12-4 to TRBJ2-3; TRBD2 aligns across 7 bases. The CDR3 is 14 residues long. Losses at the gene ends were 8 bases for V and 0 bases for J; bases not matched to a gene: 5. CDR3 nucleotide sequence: TGTGCCAGCGTCAGGCGGGGGAGCACAGATACGCAGTATTTT. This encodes CASVRRGSTDTQYF.

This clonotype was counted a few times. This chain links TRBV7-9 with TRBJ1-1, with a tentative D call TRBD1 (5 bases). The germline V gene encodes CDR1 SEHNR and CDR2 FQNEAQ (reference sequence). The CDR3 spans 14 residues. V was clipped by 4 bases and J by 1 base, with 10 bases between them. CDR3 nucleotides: TGTGCCAGCAGCTCCCCGGACAAGAACACTGAAGCTTTCTTT. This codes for CASSSPDKNTEAFF.

CDR3 protein: CATSREARLAVQETQYF. The CDR3 DNA sequence: TGTGCCACCAGCAGAGAGGCCCGGCTAGCGGTTCAAGAGACCCAGTACTTC. This rearrangement joins TRBV15 to TRBJ2-5, with TRBD2 matching 7 bases. Germline V lookup: CDR1 LNHNV, CDR2 YYDKDF (reference sequence). This CDR3 comprises 17 residues. The V gene end was trimmed by 0 bases and the J gene end by 2 bases; junction bases not matched to a gene: 9.

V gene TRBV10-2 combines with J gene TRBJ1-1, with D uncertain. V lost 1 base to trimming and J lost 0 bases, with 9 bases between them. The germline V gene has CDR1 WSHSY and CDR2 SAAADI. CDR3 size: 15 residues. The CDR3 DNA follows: TGCGCCAGCAGTGAGTTGGAGATAATGAACACTGAAGCTTTCTTT. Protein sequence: CASSELEIMNTEAFF.

CDR3: CASSLSGDPSCEQYV. The CDR3 DNA is TGTGCCAGCAGTTTATCAGGGGACCCTTCCTGCGAGCAGTACGTC. The chain recombines TRBV27 with TRBJ2-7; D might be TRBD1 or TRBD2, each matching 5 bases. Germline loops: CDR1 MNHEY, CDR2 SMNVEV (reference sequence). The CDR3 has 15 residues.

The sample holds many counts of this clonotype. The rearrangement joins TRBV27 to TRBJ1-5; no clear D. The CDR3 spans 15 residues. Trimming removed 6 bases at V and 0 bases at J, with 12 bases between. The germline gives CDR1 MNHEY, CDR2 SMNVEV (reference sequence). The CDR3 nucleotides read TGTGCCAGCAGCCCTGCGGGGTATAGCAATCAGCCCCAGCATTTT. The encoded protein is CASSPAGYSNQPQHF.

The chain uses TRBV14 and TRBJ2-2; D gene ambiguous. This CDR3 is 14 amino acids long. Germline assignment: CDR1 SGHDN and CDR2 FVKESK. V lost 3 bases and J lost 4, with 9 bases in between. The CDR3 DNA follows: TGTGCCAGCAGCCATATAGAATCCACCGGGGAGCTGTTTTTT. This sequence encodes CASSHIESTGELFF.

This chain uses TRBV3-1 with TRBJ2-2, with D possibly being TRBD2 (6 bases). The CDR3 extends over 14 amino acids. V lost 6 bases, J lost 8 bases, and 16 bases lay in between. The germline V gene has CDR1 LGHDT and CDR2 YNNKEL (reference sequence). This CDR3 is CASSGKTRTGELFF. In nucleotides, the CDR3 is TGTGCCAGCAGTGGGAAGACTAGGACTGGGGAGCTGTTTTTT.

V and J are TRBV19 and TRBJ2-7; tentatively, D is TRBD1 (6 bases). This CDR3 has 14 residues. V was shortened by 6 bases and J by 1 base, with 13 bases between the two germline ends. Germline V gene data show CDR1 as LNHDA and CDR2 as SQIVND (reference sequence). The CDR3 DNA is TGTGCCAGTAGAGCCCTGGACAGTTCCTACGAGCAGTACTTC. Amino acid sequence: CASRALDSSYEQYF.

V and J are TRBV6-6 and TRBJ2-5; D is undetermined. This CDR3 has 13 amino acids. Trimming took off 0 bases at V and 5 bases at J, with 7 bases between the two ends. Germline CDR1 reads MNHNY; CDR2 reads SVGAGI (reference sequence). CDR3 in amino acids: CASSYSEEETQYF. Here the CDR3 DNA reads TGTGCCAGCAGTTACTCGGAAGAGGAGACCCAGTACTTC.

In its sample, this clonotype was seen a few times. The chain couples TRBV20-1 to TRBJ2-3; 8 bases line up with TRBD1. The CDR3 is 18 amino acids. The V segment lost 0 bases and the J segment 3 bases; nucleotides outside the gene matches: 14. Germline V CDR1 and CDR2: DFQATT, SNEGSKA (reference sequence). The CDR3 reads CSARDWGRGRLATDTQYF. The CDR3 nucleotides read TGCAGTGCTAGAGATTGGGGCAGGGGGCGTCTTGCGACAGATACGCAGTATTTT.

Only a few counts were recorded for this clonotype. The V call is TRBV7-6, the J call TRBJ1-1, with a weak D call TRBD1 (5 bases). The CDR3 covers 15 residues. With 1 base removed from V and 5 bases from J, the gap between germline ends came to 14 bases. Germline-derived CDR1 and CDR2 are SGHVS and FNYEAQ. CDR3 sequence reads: CASSLGGTRSTEAFF. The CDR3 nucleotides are TGTGCCAGCAGCTTAGGAGGGACGAGGTCTACTGAAGCTTTCTTT.

CDR3 sequence: CASSIGGEKGNTEAFF. CDR3 sequence (DNA): TGTGCCAGTAGTATTGGTGGAGAGAAGGGGAACACTGAAGCTTTCTTT. The chain couples TRBV19 to TRBJ1-1; the D is unclear. The CDR3 totals 16 residues. Trimming stripped 3 bases from V and 1 base from J, with 15 bases between. The germline gives CDR1 LNHDA, CDR2 SQIVND (reference sequence).

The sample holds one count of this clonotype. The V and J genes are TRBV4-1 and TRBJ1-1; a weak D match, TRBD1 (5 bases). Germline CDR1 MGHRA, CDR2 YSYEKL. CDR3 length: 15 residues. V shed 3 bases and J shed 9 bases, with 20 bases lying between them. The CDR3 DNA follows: TGCGCCAGCAGCCATCCTGTGAAGGGGACCCCCCAAGCTTTCTTT. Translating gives CASSHPVKGTPQAFF.

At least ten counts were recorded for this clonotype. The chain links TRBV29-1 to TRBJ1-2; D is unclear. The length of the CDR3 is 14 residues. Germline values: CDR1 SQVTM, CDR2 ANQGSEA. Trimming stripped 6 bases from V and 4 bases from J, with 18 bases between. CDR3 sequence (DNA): TGCAGCGTCCGGACGGAGTCCTCATTCTATGGCTACACCTTC. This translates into CSVRTESSFYGYTF. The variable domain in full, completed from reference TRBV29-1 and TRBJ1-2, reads SAVISQKPSRDICQRGTSLTIQCQVDSQVTMMFWYRQQPGQSLTLIATANQGSEATYESGFVIDKFPISRPNLTFSTLTVSNMSPEDSSIYLCSVRTESSFYGYTFGSGTRLTVV.

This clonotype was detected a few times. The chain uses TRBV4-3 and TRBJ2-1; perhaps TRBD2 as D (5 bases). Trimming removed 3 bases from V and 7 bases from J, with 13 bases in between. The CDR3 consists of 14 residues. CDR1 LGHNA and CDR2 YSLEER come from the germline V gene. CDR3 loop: CASSHRGGLNEQFF. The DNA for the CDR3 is TGCGCCAGCAGCCACCGAGGCGGGCTAAATGAGCAGTTCTTC.

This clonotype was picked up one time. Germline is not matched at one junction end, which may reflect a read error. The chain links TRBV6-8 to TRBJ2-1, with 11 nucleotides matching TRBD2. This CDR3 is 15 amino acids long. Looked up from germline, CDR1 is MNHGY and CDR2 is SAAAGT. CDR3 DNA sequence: TGTGCCTGCAGCTTCCTAGCGGGGGGAAGTATTGAGCAGTTCTTC. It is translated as CACSFLAGGSIEQFF.

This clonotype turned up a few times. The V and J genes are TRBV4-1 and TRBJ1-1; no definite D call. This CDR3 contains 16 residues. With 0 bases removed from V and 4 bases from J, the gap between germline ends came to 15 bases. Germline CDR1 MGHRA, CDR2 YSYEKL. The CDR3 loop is CASSQDGREEGTEAFF. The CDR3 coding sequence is TGCGCCAGCAGCCAAGATGGAAGGGAAGAGGGCACTGAAGCTTTCTTT.

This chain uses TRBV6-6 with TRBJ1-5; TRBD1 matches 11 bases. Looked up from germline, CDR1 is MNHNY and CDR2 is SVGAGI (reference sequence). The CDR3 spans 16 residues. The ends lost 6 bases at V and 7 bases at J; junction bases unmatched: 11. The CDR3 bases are TGTGCCAGCAGGCCCCGGGACAGGGGGTTGGTACAGCCCCAGCATTTT. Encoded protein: CASRPRDRGLVQPQHF.

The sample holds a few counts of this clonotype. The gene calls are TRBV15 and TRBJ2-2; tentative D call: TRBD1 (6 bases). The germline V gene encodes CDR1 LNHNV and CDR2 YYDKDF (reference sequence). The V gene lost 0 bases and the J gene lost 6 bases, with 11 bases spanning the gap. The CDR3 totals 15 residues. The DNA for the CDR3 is TGTGCCACCAGCAGAGACAGGGGCGTCGCCGGGGAGCTGTTTTTT. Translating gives CATSRDRGVAGELFF.

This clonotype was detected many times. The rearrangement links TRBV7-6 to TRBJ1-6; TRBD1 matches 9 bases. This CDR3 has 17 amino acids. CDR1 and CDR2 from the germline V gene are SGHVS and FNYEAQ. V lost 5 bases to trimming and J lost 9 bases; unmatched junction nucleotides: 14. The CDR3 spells CASSPSPGQGFSSPLHF. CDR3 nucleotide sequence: TGTGCCAGCAGCCCCAGCCCGGGACAGGGATTCTCTTCACCCCTCCACTTT.